This record looks at one T cell receptor beta chain sequence and its context. The antigen is not known. The Oncomine TCR Beta short-read assay was applied to DNA of cultured CD4+ T cells. MiXCR, run by TCRdb on the PCR reads, gives a single entry per CDR3 protein. The sample has about 20,000 distinct CDR3 sequences, approximately 50% seen once. With 4 bases clipped from V and 3 bases from J, the junction kept 14 bases outside the gene matches. The CDR3 spans 19 residues. In germline, CDR1 is LNHDA, CDR2 SQIVND (reference sequence). The sample is drawn from a study of vaccination and CD4 T cells after COVID-19. The treatment: roughly ten-day PBMC culture with coronavirus spike peptide pools or control peptides (ViraFEST assay).

The source material was CD4+ T cells from blood, cultured in vitro. The chain uses TRBV19 and TRBJ2-3; 12 nucleotides match TRBD2. The TCR originated in a human donor who had recovered from COVID-19. CDR3 amino acids: CASSRRLAGVSTRTDTQYF. CDR3 nucleotides: TGTGCCAGTAGTAGAAGACTAGCGGGAGTCTCCACTAGGACAGATACGCAGTATTTT.